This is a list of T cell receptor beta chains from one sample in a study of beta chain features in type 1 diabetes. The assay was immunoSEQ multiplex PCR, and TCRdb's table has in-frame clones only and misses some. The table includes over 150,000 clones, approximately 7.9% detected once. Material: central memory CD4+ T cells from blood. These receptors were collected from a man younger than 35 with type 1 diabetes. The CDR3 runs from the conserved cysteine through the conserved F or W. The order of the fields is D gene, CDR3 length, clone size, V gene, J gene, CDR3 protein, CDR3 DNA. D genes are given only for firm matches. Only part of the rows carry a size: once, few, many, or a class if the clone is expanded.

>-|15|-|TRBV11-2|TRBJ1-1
CASSQLQDGNTEAFF
TGTGCCAGCAGCCAATTACAGGACGGGAACACTGAAGCTTTCTTT
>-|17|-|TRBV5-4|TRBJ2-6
CASSQQDTRSGANVLTF
TGCGCCAGCAGCCAACAGGACACGCGCTCTGGGGCCAACGTCCTGACTTTC
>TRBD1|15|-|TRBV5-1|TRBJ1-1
CASSLGNRGGTEAFF
TGCGCCAGCAGCTTGGGCAACAGGGGTGGAACTGAAGCTTTCTTT
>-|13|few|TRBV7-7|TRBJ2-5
CASSLATAETQYF
TGTGCCAGCAGCTTAGCCACAGCAGAGACCCAGTACTTC
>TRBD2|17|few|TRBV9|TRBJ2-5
CASSVEPWLAGQETQYF
TGTGCCAGCAGCGTAGAACCTTGGCTAGCGGGCCAAGAGACCCAGTACTTC
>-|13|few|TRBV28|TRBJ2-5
CASSLRQRETQYF
TGTGCCAGCAGTTTAAGGCAGAGGGAGACCCAGTACTTC
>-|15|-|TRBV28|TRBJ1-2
CASSRVGEANYGYTF
TGTGCCAGCAGCCGCGTAGGGGAAGCTAACTATGGCTACACCTTC
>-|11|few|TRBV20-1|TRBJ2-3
CSAITRNTQYF
TGCAGTGCTATCACTAGAAATACGCAGTATTTT
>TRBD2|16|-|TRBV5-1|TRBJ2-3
CASSLSGDSSTDTQYF
TGCGCCAGCAGCTTAAGCGGGGACTCTAGCACAGATACGCAGTATTTT
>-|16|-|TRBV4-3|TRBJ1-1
CASSQGYREGYTEAFF
TGCGCCAGCAGCCAAGGGTACAGGGAAGGGTATACTGAAGCTTTCTTT
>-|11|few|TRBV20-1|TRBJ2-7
CSARREIGQYF
TGCAGTGCTAGGAGGGAGATCGGGCAGTACTTC
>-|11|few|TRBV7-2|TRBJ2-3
CASSFRDTQYF
TGTGCCAGCAGCTTTCGAGATACGCAGTATTTT
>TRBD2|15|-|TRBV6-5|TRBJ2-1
CASSSASGGAGEQFF
TGTGCCAGCAGTTCGGCTAGCGGGGGGGCAGGTGAGCAGTTCTTC
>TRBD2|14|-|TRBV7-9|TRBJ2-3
CASSLELAGDTQYF
TGTGCCAGCAGCTTAGAACTAGCGGGAGATACGCAGTATTTT
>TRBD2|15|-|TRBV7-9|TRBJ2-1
CASSPGLAGASEQFF
TGTGCCAGCAGCCCGGGACTAGCGGGAGCCAGTGAGCAGTTCTTC
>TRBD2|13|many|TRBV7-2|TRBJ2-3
CASGGRVTDTQYF
TGTGCCAGCGGTGGGAGGGTCACAGATACGCAGTATTTT
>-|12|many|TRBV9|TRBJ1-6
CASSTTKGALHF
TGTGCCAGCAGCACAACCAAAGGGGCCCTCCACTTT
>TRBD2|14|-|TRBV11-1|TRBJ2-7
CASSSSGSSYEQYF
TGTGCCAGCAGCTCTAGCGGGAGCTCCTACGAGCAGTACTTC
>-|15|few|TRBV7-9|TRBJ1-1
CASSPGSSRSREAFF
TGTGCCAGCAGCCCCGGGAGCTCCAGGTCCCGTGAAGCTTTCTTT
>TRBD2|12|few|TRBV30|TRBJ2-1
CAWSGTSGSQFF
TGTGCCTGGAGTGGGACTAGCGGGAGCCAGTTCTTC
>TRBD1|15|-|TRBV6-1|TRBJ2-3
CASRARQGAGDTQYF
TGTGCCAGCAGGGCTAGACAGGGGGCGGGGGATACGCAGTATTTT
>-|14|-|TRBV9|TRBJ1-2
CASSVDGGGGGYTF
TGTGCCAGCAGCGTAGACGGTGGGGGAGGTGGCTACACCTTC
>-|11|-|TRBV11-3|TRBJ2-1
CASSSDNEQFF
TGTGCCAGCAGCTCGGACAATGAGCAGTTCTTC
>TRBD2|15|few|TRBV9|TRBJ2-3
CASSFASGSTDTQYF
TGTGCCAGCAGCTTCGCTAGCGGGAGTACAGATACGCAGTATTTT
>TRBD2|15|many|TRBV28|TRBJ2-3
CASSPGTSGRYTQYF
TGTGCCAGCAGTCCCGGGACTAGCGGGAGATATACGCAGTATTTT
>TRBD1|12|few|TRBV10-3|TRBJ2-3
CAISDREDTQYF
TGTGCCATCAGCGACAGGGAAGATACGCAGTATTTT
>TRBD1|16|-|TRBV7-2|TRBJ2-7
CASSHLARTGAYEQYF
TGTGCCAGCAGCCACCTAGCCAGGACAGGAGCCTACGAGCAGTACTTC
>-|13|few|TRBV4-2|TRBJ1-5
CASSQAEDQPQHF
TGTGCCAGCAGCCAAGCTGAGGATCAGCCCCAGCATTTT
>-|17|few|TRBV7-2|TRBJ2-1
CASSLREGGGRYNEQFF
TGTGCCAGCAGCTTACGAGAGGGGGGGGGTCGCTACAATGAGCAGTTCTTC
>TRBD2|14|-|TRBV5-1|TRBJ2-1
CASRLAGEYNEQFF
TGCGCCAGCCGACTAGCGGGGGAGTACAATGAGCAGTTCTTC
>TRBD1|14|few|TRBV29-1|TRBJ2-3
CSVAQGTRTDTQYF
TGCAGCGTTGCACAGGGGACCCGCACAGATACGCAGTATTTT
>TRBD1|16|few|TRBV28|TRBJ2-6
CASSFTGGAGANVLTF
TGTGCCAGCAGTTTTACAGGGGGAGCTGGGGCCAACGTCCTGACTTTC
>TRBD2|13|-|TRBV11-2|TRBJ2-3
CASSLASAGGRYF
TGTGCCAGCAGCTTAGCCTCAGCGGGGGGTCGGTATTTT
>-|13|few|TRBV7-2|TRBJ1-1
CASSLTQVSEAFF
TGTGCCAGCAGCCTCACACAGGTATCTGAAGCTTTCTTT
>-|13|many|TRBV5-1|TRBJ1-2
CASSADGQVVGTF
TGCGCCAGCAGCGCGGACGGACAAGTAGTGGGTACCTTC
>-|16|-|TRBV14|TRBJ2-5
CASSQAAFTGQETQYF
TGTGCCAGCAGCCAAGCGGCCTTTACCGGGCAAGAGACCCAGTACTTC
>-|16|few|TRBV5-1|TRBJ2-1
CASTNSGASIGNEQFF
TGCGCCAGTACGAATTCTGGAGCCTCCATCGGCAATGAGCAGTTCTTC
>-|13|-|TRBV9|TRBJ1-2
CASSVDMKSGYTF
TGTGCCAGCAGCGTAGACATGAAATCCGGCTACACCTTC
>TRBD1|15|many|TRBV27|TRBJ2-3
CASSSGQGNADTQYF
TGTGCCAGCAGCAGTGGACAGGGTAACGCAGATACGCAGTATTTT
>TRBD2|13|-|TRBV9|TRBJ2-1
CASSLGTIPSQFF
TGTGCCAGCAGCCTAGGGACTATTCCGTCGCAGTTCTTC
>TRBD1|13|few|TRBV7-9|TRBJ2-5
CASSRGQGTTQYF
TGTGCCAGCAGCCGGGGACAGGGTACGACCCAGTACTTC
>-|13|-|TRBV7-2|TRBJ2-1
CASRGSSYNEQFF
TGTGCCAGCAGAGGGAGTTCCTACAATGAGCAGTTCTTC
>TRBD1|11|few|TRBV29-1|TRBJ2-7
CSAGTAYEQYF
TGCAGCGCCGGGACAGCTTACGAGCAGTACTTC
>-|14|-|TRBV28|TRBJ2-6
CASSTRSGANVLTF
TGTGCCAGCAGCACTAGGTCTGGGGCCAACGTCCTGACTTTC
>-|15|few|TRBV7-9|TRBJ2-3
CASSGLLAYTDTQYF
TGTGCCAGCAGTGGGCTTCTAGCGTACACAGATACGCAGTATTTT
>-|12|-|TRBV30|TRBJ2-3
CAWSASGDTQYF
TGTGCCTGGAGTGCCTCCGGGGATACGCAGTATTTT
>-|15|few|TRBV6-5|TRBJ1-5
CASRYTGGDNQPQHF
TGTGCCAGCAGGTACACCGGAGGGGACAATCAGCCCCAGCATTTT
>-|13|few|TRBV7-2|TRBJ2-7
CASSLGLGYEQYF
TGTGCCAGCAGCTTAGGACTGGGCTACGAGCAGTACTTC
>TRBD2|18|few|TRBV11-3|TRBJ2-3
CASSPSFSGGAAADTQYF
TGTGCCAGCAGCCCCTCCTTTAGCGGGGGGGCCGCCGCAGATACGCAGTATTTT
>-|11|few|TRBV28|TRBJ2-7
CASGQSYEQYF
TGTGCCAGCGGGCAGTCCTACGAGCAGTACTTC
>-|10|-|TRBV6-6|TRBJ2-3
CAREGDTQYF
TGTGCCAGGGAGGGAGATACGCAGTATTTT